This T cell receptor (beta chain) was profiled in a study of T cells in Graves' hyperthyroidism and ophthalmopathy. Study-level results: Most clonotypes expanded in the thyroid (above 0.001) were also present in blood. Ophthalmopathy got predicted by the model a median approximately 6 months before its onset.

At least 3 on the Clinical Activity Score was recorded for ophthalmopathy patients, who also had NOSPECS grade at least 4 and duration under 3 months. This sample holds PBMCs from about 10 ml fresh peripheral blood. Germline V gene sequence: CDR1 MGHRA, CDR2 YSYEKL. V lost 1 base and J lost 0, with 10 bases in between. This CDR3 is 15 amino acids long. Regions amplified from RNA transcripts were the TCR beta CDR3 regions. First-round RT-PCR with HTBI primers amplified the TCR CDR3 region. TCRdb reprocessed the multiplex PCR reads with MiXCR, giving one entry per CDR3 protein. This table holds some 490,000 distinct CDR3 sequences, roughly 15% found once. Turning to this clonotype: Its antigen remains unknown.

J is TRBJ2-7 and V is TRBV4-1; D may be TRBD2 (6 bases). This clonotype was obtained from a woman aged 30 to 39 with Graves' ophthalmopathy. Sequencing was carried out using blood. The DNA for the CDR3 is TGCGCCAGCAGCCAAGGACTAGATCTCTCCTACGAGCAGTACTTC. The encoded protein is CASSQGLDLSYEQYF.